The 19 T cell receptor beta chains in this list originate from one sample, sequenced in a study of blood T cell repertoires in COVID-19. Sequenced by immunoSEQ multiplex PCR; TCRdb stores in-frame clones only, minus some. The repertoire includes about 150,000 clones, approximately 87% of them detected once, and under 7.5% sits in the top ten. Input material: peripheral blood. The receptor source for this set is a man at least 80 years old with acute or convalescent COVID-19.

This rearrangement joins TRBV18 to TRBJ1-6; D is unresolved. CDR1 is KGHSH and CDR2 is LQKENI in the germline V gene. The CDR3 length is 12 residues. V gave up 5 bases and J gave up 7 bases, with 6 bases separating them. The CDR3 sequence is CASSLENSPLHF. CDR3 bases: TGTGCCAGCTCATTAGAAAATTCACCCCTCCACTTT. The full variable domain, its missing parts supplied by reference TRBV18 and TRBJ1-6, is NAGVMQNPRHLVRRRGQEARLRCSPMKGHSHVYWYRQLPEEGLKFMVYLQKENIIDESGMPKERFSAEFPKEGPSILRIQQVVRGDSAAYFCASSLENSPLHFGNGTRLTVT.

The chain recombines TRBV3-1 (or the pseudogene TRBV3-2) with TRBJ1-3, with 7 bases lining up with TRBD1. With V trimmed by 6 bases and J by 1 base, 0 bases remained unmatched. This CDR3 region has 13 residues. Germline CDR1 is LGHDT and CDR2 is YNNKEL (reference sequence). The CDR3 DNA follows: TGTGCCAGCAGACAGGGGTCTGGAAACACCATATATTTT. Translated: CASRQGSGNTIYF.

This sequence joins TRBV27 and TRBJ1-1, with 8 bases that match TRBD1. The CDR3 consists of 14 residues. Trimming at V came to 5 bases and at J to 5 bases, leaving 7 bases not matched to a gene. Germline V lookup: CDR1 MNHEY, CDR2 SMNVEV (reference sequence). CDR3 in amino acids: CASSPGQAMTEAFF. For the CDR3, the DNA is TGTGCCAGCAGTCCGGGACAGGCGATGACTGAAGCTTTCTTT.

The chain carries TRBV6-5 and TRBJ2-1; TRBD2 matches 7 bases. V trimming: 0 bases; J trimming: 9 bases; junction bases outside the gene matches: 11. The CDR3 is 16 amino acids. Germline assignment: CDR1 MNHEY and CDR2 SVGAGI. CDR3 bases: TGTGCCAGCAGTTACTCGGGAGCGGGACGCCGGGGTGAGCAGTTCTTC. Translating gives CASSYSGAGRRGEQFF.

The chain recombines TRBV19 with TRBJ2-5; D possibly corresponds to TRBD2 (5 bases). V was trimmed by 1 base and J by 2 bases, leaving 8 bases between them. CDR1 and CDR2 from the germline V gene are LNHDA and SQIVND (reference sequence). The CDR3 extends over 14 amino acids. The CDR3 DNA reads TGTGCCAGTAGTATAGGGTCGGGGCAAGAGACCCAGTACTTC. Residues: CASSIGSGQETQYF.

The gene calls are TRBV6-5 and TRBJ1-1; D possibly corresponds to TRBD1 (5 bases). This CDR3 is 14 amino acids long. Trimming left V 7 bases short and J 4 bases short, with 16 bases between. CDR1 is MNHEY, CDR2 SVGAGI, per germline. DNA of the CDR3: TGTGCCAGCAATTTATCGGGGGGAGGCACTGAAGCTTTCTTT. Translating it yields CASNLSGGGTEAFF.

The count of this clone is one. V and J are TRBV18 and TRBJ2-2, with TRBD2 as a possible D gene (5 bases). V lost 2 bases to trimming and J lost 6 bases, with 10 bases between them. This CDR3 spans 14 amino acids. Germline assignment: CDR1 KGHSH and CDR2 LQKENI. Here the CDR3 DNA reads TGTGCCAGCTCACCAGAGAGGGCCTCCGGGGAGCTGTTTTTT. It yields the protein CASSPERASGELFF.

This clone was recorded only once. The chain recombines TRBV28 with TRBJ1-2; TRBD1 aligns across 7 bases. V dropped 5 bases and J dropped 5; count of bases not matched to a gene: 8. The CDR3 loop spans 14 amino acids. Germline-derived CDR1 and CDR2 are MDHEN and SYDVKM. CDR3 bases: TGTGCCAGCAGTCCCCCCGGGACAGATTATGGCTACACCTTC. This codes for CASSPPGTDYGYTF.

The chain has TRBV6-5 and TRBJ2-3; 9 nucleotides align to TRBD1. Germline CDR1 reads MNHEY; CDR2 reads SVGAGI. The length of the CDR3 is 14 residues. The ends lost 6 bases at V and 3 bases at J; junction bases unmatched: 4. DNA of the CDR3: TGTGCCAGCAGGGACAGGGGAGGGACAGATACGCAGTATTTT. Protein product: CASRDRGGTDTQYF.

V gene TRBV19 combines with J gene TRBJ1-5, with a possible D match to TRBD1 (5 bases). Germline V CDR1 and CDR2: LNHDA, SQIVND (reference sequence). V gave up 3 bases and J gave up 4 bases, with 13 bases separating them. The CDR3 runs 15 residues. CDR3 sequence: CASSINRDFNQPQHF. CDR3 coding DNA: TGTGCCAGTAGTATCAATAGGGACTTTAATCAGCCCCAGCATTTT.

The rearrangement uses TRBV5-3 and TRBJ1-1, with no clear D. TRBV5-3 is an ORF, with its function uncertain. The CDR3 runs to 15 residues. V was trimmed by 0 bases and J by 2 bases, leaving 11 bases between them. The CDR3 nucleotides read TGTGCCAGAAGCTTGGCGATAGAGGATAACACTGAAGCTTTCTTT. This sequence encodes CARSLAIEDNTEAFF.

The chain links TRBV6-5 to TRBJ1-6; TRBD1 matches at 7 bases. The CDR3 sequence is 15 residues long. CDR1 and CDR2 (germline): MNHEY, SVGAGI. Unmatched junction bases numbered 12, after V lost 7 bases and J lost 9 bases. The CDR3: CASTMWQGVSSPLHF. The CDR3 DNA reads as TGTGCCAGCACCATGTGGCAGGGGGTGAGTTCACCCCTCCACTTT.

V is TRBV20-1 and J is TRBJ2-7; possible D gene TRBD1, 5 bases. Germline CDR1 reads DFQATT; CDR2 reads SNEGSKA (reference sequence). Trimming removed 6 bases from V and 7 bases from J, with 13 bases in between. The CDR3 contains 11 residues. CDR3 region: CSASQGEEQYF. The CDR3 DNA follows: TGCAGTGCAAGTCAGGGTGAAGAGCAGTACTTC.

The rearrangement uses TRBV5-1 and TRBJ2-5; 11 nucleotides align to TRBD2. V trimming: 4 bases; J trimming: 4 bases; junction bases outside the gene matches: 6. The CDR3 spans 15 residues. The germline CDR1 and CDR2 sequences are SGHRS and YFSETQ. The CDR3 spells CASSVLGLAGETQYF. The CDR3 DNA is TGCGCCAGCAGCGTTCTCGGACTAGCGGGAGAGACCCAGTACTTC. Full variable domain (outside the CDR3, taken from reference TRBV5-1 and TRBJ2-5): KAGVTQTPRYLIKTRGQQVTLSCSPISGHRSVSWYQQTPGQGLQFLFEYFSETQRNKGNFPGRFSGRQFSNSRSEMNVSTLELGDSALYLCASSVLGLAGETQYFGPGTRLLVL.

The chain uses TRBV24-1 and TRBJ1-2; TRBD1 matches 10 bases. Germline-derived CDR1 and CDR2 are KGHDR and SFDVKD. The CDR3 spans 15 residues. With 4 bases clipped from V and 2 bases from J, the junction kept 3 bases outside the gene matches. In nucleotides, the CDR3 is TGTGCCACCAGTGACTCGGGACAGGGGAACTATGGCTACACCTTC. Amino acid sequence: CATSDSGQGNYGYTF.

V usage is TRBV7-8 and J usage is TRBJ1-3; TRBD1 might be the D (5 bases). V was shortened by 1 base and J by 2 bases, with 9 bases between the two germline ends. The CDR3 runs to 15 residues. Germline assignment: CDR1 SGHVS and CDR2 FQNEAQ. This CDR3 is CASSLVGQPGNTIYF. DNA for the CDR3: TGTGCCAGCAGCTTAGTGGGGCAACCTGGAAACACCATATATTTT.

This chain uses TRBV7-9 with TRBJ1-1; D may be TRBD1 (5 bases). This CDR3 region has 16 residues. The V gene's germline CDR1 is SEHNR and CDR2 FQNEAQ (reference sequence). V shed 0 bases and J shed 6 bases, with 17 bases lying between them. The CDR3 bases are TGTGCCAGCAGCTTAGCGGGACTTCAGGCGATACCTGAAGCTTTCTTT. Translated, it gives CASSLAGLQAIPEAFF.

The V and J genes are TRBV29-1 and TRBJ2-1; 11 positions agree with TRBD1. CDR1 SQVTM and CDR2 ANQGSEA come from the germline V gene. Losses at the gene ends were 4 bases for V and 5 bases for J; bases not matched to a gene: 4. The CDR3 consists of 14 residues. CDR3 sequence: CSVGRDRGDNEQFF. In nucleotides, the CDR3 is TGCAGCGTTGGCCGGGACAGGGGGGACAATGAGCAGTTCTTC.

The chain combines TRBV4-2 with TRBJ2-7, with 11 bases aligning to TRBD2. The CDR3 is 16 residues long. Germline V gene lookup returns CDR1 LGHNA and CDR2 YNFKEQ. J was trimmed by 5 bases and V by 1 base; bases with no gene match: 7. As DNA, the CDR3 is TGTGCCAGCAGCCAAGGCCTAGCGGGAGGTTTTAACGAGCAGTACTTC. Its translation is CASSQGLAGGFNEQYF.